The 3 T cell receptor beta chains reported below all come from one sample, sequenced in a study of T-cell reconstitution after alpha-beta-depleted transplantation in children. Preparation of the TCRbeta library involved a method that used unique molecular identifiers. TCRdb called the PCR reads again in MiXCR, with one record for every CDR3 protein. The sample has roughly 180,000 distinct CDR3 sequences, over 8.5% seen once; the top ten hold less than 15%. The sequences come from PBMCs, collected before TCRalphabeta/CD19-depleted stem cell transplant. The origin of the receptors is a boy younger than 10 with acute myeloid leukemia, due to receive a stem cell transplant.

This chain links TRBV20-1 with TRBJ2-7; tentative D call: TRBD2 (5 bases). Germline CDR1 reads DFQATT; CDR2 reads SNEGSKA (reference sequence). This CDR3 has 14 amino acids. Between the trimmed V and J ends, which lost 0 bases and 4 bases, there was a span of 13 bases. Written as DNA, the CDR3 is TGCAGTGCTAGAGAGGGAGCGAAGTGGTACGAGCAGTACTTC. Protein sequence: CSAREGAKWYEQYF.

This clonotype was counted many times. The chain employs TRBV5-1 and TRBJ2-3; 9 bases match TRBD2. V shed 0 bases and J 1 base; nucleotides not matched to a gene: 6. This CDR3 spans 17 amino acids. The germline CDR1 and CDR2 sequences are SGHRS and YFSETQ. The CDR3 coding sequence is TGCGCCAGCAGCTTGGCCCCGCGGGGGGGCGGCACAGATACGCAGTATTTT. Its protein product is CASSLAPRGGGTDTQYF.

This clonotype was recorded many times. V usage is TRBV20-1 and J usage is TRBJ2-3; 9 bases agree with TRBD1. Trimming at V came to 3 bases and at J to 1 base, leaving 8 bases not matched to a gene. The CDR3 loop spans 16 amino acids. Germline assignment: CDR1 DFQATT and CDR2 SNEGSKA (reference sequence). CDR3 coding DNA: TGCAGTGCTAGTCCTCAGACAGGGGGGGGCACAGATACGCAGTATTTT. This codes for CSASPQTGGGTDTQYF.